This T cell receptor (beta chain) originates from a study of CD8 T cells in ankylosing spondylitis. Libraries of TCR beta came from quantitative 5'-RACE with molecular barcodes. MiXCR was run by TCRdb on the 5' RACE reads, yielding one entry per CDR3 protein. The sample lists some 200,000 distinct CDR3 sequences; around a quarter were seen once. Ten or more counts support this clonotype. The CDR3 spans 15 residues. CDR1 and CDR2 (germline): MGHRA, YSYEKL. The junction had 4 bases not matched to a gene; V was cut back by 1 base and J by 5 bases. The sequence derives from a male donor with ankylosing spondylitis or in good health (not recorded which). V gene TRBV4-1 combines with J gene TRBJ2-1; 8 nucleotides align to TRBD1. The sample consisted of blood, either unsorted or a sorted T cell fraction (not recorded which). The CDR3 DNA is TGCGCCAGCAGCCAAGGGACAGGGAACAACAATGAGCAGTTCTTC. Amino acid sequence: CASSQGTGNNNEQFF.